A single sample is the source of the 20 T cell receptor beta chains below, sequenced in a study of monozygotic twins with inflammatory bowel disease. Using the 5' RACE reads, TCRdb records one entry per CDR3 protein without DNA. Its clone listing holds 300,000 to 400,000 distinct CDR3 sequences. Input material: blood. These receptors were collected from a human donor with ulcerative colitis or Crohn's disease, or a healthy co-twin of an affected twin (not recorded which).

V gene TRBV20-1 combines with J gene TRBJ2-3; absent DNA, TCRdb's TRBD1 call cannot be checked. The CDR3 spans 16 residues. The germline V gene encodes CDR1 DFQATT and CDR2 SNEGSKA (reference sequence). The CDR3 sequence is CSARDLAGDVPDTQYF.

The V and J genes are TRBV11-1 and TRBJ2-5; TCRdb names TRBD2, which stays unverified in the absence of DNA. This CDR3 spans 16 amino acids. Germline CDR1 SGHAT, CDR2 FQDESV (reference sequence). The CDR3 protein is CASSGRLAGYQETQYF.

The chain is built from TRBV7-9 and TRBJ1-1; with no DNA, the TCRdb D assignment of TRBD1 cannot be verified. This CDR3 has 14 residues. CDR1 is SEHNR and CDR2 is FQNEAQ in the germline V gene (reference sequence). CDR3 sequence reads: CASSLPLREFEAFF.

This chain connects TRBV20-1 to TRBJ2-3; TCRdb outputs TRBD2, but without DNA this stays unchecked. This CDR3 contains 15 residues. Germline V gene lookup returns CDR1 DFQATT and CDR2 SNEGSKA (reference sequence). The CDR3 is CSAGPGLGWIDTQYF.

The chain is built from TRBV7-2 and TRBJ1-6; TCRdb calls TRBD1, which cannot be checked without DNA. The germline gives CDR1 SGHTA, CDR2 FQGNSA. The length of the CDR3 is 16 residues. CDR3 amino acids: CASSFRLGQGDSPLHF. The full variable domain, with the rest looked up from reference TRBV7-2 and TRBJ1-6, is GAGVSQSPSNKVTEKGKDVELRCDPISGHTALYWYRQSLGQGLEFLIYFQGNSAPDKSGLPSDRFSAERTGGSVSTLTIQRTQQEDSAVYLCASSFRLGQGDSPLHFGNGTRLTVT.

The rearrangement uses TRBV24-1 and TRBJ2-5. The CDR3 runs 12 residues. Germline V gene data show CDR1 as KGHDR and CDR2 as SFDVKD. CDR3 sequence reads: CATSDPWGTQYF.

The chain joins TRBV4-3 to TRBJ1-3; TCRdb outputs TRBD1, but without DNA this stays unchecked. The CDR3 consists of 18 residues. Per the germline V gene, CDR1 is LGHNA and CDR2 is YSLEER. The CDR3 reads CASSQEDRTSYSGNTIYF.

The chain links TRBV24-1 to TRBJ2-5; TCRdb picks TRBD1, but there is no DNA to check that call. The CDR3 runs 15 residues. Germline lookup yields CDR1 KGHDR and CDR2 SFDVKD. CDR3: CATSDPGTEEETQYF.

The CDR3 loop reads CASSLGDTEQYF. The chain carries TRBV5-4 and TRBJ2-7. Looked up from germline, CDR1 is SGHNT and CDR2 is YYREEE (reference sequence). The CDR3 has 12 amino acids.

The genes are TRBV12-3 or TRBV12-4 and TRBJ2-2; the TCRdb call, TRBD1, lacks DNA for checking. This CDR3 is built from 14 residues. Here the CDR3 reads CAGGGTLSTGELLF.

This rearrangement joins TRBV29-1 to TRBJ1-6; checking the TCRdb D call of TRBD1 is not possible without DNA. The CDR3 consists of 14 residues. Germline values: CDR1 SQVTM, CDR2 ANQGSEA. This chain's CDR3 is CSVPDSYLNSPLHF.

This chain connects TRBV30 to TRBJ2-5; TCRdb proposes TRBD1, but this gene call is untestable without DNA. The germline V gene has CDR1 GTSNPN and CDR2 SVGIG (reference sequence). The CDR3 covers 15 residues. The CDR3: CAWSVPGAKGETQYF.

This rearrangement joins TRBV28 to TRBJ2-7; with no DNA, the TCRdb D assignment of TRBD2 cannot be verified. The CDR3 contains 13 residues. Germline CDR1 is MDHEN and CDR2 is SYDVKM. This CDR3 is CASSLAGRYEQYF.

Here the CDR3 reads CASTGSLGLSNEKLFF. The chain uses TRBV19 and TRBJ1-4; the TCRdb D gene call, TRBD1, has no DNA to confirm it. The CDR3 spans 16 residues. Germline V gene data show CDR1 as LNHDA and CDR2 as SQIVND (reference sequence).

This chain connects TRBV12-3 or TRBV12-4 to TRBJ2-7; checking the TCRdb D call of TRBD1 is not possible without DNA. The CDR3 contains 15 residues. CDR3 loop: CASSRRTGLAYEQYF.

The chain recombines TRBV12-3 or TRBV12-4 with TRBJ1-1. The CDR3 has 15 residues. CDR3 in amino acids: CASSPQVLMNTEAFF.

The V and J genes are TRBV5-1 and TRBJ1-4; TCRdb selects TRBD1, and the lack of DNA leaves this call unchecked. The CDR3 is 14 residues long. CDR1 and CDR2 (germline): SGHRS, YFSETQ. CDR3: CASSSQDRDEKLFF.

The V gene is TRBV7-2, the J gene TRBJ1-6; the D call from TCRdb, TRBD1, cannot be confirmed without DNA. The CDR3 has 16 amino acids. The germline CDR1 and CDR2 sequences are SGHTA and FQGNSA. This CDR3 is CASSMTSGTGDSPLHF. Complete variable domain (other parts from reference TRBV7-2 and TRBJ1-6): GAGVSQSPSNKVTEKGKDVELRCDPISGHTALYWYRQSLGQGLEFLIYFQGNSAPDKSGLPSDRFSAERTGGSVSTLTIQRTQQEDSAVYLCASSMTSGTGDSPLHFGNGTRLTVT.

The rearrangement links TRBV18 to TRBJ2-3; TCRdb's D call, TRBD1, is unchecked because there is no DNA. The CDR3 loop spans 14 amino acids. Germline loops: CDR1 KGHSH, CDR2 LQKENI. The CDR3 sequence: CASFPGPSTDTQYF.

The rearrangement links TRBV13 to TRBJ2-1; the D call from TCRdb, TRBD1, cannot be confirmed without DNA. This CDR3 contains 14 residues. Germline V gene sequence: CDR1 PRHDT, CDR2 FYEKMQ (reference sequence). The CDR3 spells CASSANRDYNEQFF.